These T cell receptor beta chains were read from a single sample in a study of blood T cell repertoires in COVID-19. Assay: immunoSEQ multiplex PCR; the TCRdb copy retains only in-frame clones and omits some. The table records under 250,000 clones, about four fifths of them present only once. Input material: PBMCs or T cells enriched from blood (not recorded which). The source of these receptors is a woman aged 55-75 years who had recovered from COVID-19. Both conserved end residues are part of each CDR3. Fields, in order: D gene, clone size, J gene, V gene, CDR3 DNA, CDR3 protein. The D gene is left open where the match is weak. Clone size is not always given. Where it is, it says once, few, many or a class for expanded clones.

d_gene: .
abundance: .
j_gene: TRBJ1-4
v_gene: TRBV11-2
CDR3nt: TGTGCCAGCAGCCGCCAGGGGAGGGATGAAAAACTGTTTTTT
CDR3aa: CASSRQGRDEKLFF

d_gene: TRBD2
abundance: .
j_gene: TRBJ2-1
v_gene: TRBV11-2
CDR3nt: TGTGCCAGCAGCTTTTTGACTAGCTTACATGGTGAGCAGTTCTTC
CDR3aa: CASSFLTSLHGEQFF

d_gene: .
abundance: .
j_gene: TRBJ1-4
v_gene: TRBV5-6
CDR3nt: TGTGCCAGCAGCTTGGGTACAGGGAAACATAATGAAAAACTGTTTTTT
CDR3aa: CASSLGTGKHNEKLFF

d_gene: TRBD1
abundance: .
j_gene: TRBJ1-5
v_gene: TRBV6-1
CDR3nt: TGTGCCAGCAGTGAGGGACAGGGGGCTTGGAGCAATCAGCCCCAGCATTTT
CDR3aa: CASSEGQGAWSNQPQHF

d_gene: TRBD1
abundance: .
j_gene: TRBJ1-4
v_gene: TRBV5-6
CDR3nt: TGTGCCAGCAGCTTGAAGGGGACAGGGTTATTTGAAAAACTGTTTTTT
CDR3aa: CASSLKGTGLFEKLFF

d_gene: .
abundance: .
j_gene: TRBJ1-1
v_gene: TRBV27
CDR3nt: TGTGCCAGCAGTAGATTCCAGGGGAGTTCTGTGAACACTGAAGCTTTCTTT
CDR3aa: CASSRFQGSSVNTEAFF

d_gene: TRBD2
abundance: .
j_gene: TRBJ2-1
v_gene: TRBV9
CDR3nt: TGTGCCAGCAGCCACGGGACTAGCGGGGTTAATGAGCAGTTCTTC
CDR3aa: CASSHGTSGVNEQFF

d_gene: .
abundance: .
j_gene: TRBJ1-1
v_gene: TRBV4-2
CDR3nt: TGTGCCAGCAGCCCAGGAGGGCGGAACACTGAAGCTTTCTTT
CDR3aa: CASSPGGRNTEAFF

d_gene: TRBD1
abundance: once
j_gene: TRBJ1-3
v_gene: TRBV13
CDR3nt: TGTGCCAGCAGCCCTGGACAGGGAGTAACCTCTGGAAACACCATATATTTT
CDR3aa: CASSPGQGVTSGNTIYF

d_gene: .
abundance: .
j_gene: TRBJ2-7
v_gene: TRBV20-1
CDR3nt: TGCAGTGCTAGTCTCGTCGCGGGATCCTACGAGCAGTACTTC
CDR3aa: CSASLVAGSYEQYF

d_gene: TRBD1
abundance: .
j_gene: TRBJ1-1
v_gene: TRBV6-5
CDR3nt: TGTGCCAGCAGTCAGACAGGGGGGAAAGCTTTCTTT
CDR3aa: CASSQTGGKAFF

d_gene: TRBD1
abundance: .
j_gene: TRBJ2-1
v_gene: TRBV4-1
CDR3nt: TGCGCCAGCAGCCAAGAAGGGACAGCAGGCTCCTACAATGAGCAGTTCTTC
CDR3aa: CASSQEGTAGSYNEQFF

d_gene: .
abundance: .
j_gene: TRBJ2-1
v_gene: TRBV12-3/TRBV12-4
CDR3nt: TGTGCCAGCAGTCCGCAGGGTAATGAGCAGTTCTTC
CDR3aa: CASSPQGNEQFF

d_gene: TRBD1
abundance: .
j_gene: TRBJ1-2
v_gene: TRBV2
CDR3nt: TGTGCCAGCAGTGAAATCCTCGGGACAGGGGACGGCTACACCTTC
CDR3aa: CASSEILGTGDGYTF

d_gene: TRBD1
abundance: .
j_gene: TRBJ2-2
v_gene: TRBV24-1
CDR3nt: TGTGCCACCAGTGAAAACGGACAGGTACACACCGGGGAGCTGTTTTTT
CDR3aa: CATSENGQVHTGELFF

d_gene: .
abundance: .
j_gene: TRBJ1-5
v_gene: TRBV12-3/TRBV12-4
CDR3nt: TGTGCCAGCAGTCCGAGTAGCAATCAGCCCCAGCATTTT
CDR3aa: CASSPSSNQPQHF

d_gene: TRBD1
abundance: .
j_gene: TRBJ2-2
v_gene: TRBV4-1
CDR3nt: TGCGCCAGCAGCCAACCCAGGGGGATGACCGGGGAGCTGTTTTTT
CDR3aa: CASSQPRGMTGELFF

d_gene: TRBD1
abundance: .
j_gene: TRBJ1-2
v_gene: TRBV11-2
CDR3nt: TGTGCCAGCAGCTTGGACAGGATCTATGGCTACACCTTC
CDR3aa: CASSLDRIYGYTF

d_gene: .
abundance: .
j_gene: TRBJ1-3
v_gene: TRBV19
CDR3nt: TGTGCCAGTAGTATAGTATCCGGCTCTGGAAACACCATATATTTT
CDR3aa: CASSIVSGSGNTIYF

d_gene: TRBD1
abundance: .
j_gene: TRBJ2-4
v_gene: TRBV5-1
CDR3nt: TGCGCCAGCAGCTTAGACAGGGGAGCCAAAAACATTCAGTACTTC
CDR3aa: CASSLDRGAKNIQYF

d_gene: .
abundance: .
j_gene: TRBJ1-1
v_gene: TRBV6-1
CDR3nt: TGTGCCAGCAGTGACCCCGGGACAACCAACACTGAAGCTTTCTTT
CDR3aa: CASSDPGTTNTEAFF

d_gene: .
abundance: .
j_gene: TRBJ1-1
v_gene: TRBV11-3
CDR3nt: TGTGCCAGCAGCTTAGTCCGGGGGACTGAAGCTTTCTTT
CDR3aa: CASSLVRGTEAFF

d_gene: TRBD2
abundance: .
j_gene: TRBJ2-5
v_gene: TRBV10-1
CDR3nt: TGCGCCAGCAGTGAGTCGGGAGGCGGGAGCGGGACCCAGTACTTC
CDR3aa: CASSESGGGSGTQYF

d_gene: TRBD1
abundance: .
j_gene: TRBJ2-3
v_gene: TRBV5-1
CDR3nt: TGCGCCAGCAGCGCCTACAGGGGCGGATCGAGCACAGATACGCAGTATTTT
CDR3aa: CASSAYRGGSSTDTQYF

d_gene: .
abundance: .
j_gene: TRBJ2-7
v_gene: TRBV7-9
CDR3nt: TGTGCCAGCAGCAGGGGACACCGTGACTACGAGCAGTACTTC
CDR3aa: CASSRGHRDYEQYF